The T cell receptor (beta chain) described here comes from a study of regulatory T cells in long-lasting Graves disease. Study as a whole: Those Graves' patients who were newly diagnosed had been on antithyroid drugs under 3 months. General observations from the study: Less diverse TCR repertoires were seen in persistent Graves' patients than in newly diagnosed ones.

Building of the TCR beta libraries involved iRepertoire HTBI primers and Arm-PCR of CDR3 regions. TCRdb ran MiXCR on the multiplex PCR reads and lists one entry per CDR3 protein. The sample records 410,000 or so distinct CDR3 sequences, more than 12% being singletons. Comments on this clonotype: Its antigen remains unknown.

Germline CDR1 is KGHSH and CDR2 is LQKENI. Trimming cost V 6 bases and J 0 bases, with 14 bases left between them. The CDR3 runs 15 residues. As to time point: newly diagnosed GD, antithyroid drugs for less than 3 months. RNA extracted from PBMCs served as the sequencing template. This same sample was also part of a study on T cells in Graves' hyperthyroidism and ophthalmopathy. That publication notes: Diagnosing involved the use of clinical symptoms, serum thyroxine and TRAb, thyroid ultrasound and orbital computed tomography.

The source is a woman in her 30s with Graves disease. The genes are TRBV18 and TRBJ1-1; D remains ambiguous. The sample in question was peripheral blood mononuclear cells (PBMCs), obtained at new diagnosis, from a patient treated with antithyroid drugs. The CDR3 protein is CASSLGGKLNTEAFF. For the CDR3, the DNA is TGTGCCAGCTCCCTAGGTGGGAAATTGAACACTGAAGCTTTCTTT.